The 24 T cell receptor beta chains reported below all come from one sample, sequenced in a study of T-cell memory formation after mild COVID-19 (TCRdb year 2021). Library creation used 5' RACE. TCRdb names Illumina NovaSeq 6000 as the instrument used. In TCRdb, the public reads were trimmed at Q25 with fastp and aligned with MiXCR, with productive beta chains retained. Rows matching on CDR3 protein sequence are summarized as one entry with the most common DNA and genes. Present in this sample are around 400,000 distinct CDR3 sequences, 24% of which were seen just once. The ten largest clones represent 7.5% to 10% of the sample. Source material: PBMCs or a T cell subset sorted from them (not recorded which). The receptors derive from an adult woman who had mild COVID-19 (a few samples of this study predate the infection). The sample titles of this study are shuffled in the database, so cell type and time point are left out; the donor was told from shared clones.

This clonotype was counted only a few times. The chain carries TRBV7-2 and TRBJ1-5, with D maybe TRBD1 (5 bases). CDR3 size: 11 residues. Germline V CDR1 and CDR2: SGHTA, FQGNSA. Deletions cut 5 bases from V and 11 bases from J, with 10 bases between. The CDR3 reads CASSLVGAQHF. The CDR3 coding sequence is TGTGCCAGCAGCCTAGTGGGGGCCCAGCATTTT.

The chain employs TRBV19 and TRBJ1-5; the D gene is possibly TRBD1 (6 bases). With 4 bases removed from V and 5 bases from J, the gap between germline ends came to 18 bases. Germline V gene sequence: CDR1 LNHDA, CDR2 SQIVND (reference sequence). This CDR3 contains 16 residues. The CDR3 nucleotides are TGTGCCAGTAGTAATGTGTTGGGGGCGGGTGATCAGCCCCAGCATTTT. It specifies CASSNVLGAGDQPQHF.

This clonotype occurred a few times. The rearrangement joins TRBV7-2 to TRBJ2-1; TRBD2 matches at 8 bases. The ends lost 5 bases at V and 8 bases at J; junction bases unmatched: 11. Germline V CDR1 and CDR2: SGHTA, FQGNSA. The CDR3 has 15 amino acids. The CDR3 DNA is TGTGCCAGCAGCCCCCGCGGGGGGTGGTACCATGAGCAGTTCTTC. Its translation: CASSPRGGWYHEQFF.

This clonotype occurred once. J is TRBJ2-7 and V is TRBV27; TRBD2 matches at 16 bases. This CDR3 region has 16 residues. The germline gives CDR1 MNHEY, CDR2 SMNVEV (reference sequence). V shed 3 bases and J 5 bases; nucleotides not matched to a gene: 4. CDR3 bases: TGTGCCAGCAGTTTTGGCGGGACTAGCGGGAGGGACGAGCAGTACTTC. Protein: CASSFGGTSGRDEQYF.

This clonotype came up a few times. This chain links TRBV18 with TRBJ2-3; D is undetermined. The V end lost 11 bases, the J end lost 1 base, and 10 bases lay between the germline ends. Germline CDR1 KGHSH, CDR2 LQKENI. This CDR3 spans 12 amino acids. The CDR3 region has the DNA TGTGCCGGAAGTGGGGGCACAGATACGCAGTATTTT. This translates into CAGSGGTDTQYF.

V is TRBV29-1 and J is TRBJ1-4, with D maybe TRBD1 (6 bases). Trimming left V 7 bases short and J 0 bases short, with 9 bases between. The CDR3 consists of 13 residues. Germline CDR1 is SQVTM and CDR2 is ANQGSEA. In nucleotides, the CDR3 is TGCAGCGGACAGGTGACAACTAATGAAAAACTGTTTTTT. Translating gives CSGQVTTNEKLFF.

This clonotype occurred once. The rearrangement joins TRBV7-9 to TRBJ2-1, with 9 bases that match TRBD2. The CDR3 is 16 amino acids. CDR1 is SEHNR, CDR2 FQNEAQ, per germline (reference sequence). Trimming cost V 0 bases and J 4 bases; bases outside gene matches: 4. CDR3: CASSLASGSGYNEQFF. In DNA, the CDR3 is TGTGCCAGCAGCTTAGCTAGCGGGAGTGGGTACAATGAGCAGTTCTTC.

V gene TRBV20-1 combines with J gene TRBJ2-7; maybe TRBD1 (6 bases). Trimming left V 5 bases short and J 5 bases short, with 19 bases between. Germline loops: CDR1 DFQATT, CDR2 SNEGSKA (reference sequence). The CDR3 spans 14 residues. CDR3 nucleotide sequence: TGCAGTGCTGGGAATCAACAGGGAGCGGACGAGCAGTACTTC. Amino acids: CSAGNQQGADEQYF.

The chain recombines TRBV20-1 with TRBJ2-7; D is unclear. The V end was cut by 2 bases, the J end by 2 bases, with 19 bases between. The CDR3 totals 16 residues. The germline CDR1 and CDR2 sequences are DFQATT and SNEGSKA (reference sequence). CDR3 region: CSARPRSQDTPYEQYF. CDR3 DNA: TGCAGTGCTAGACCAAGGAGTCAAGATACTCCCTACGAGCAGTACTTC.

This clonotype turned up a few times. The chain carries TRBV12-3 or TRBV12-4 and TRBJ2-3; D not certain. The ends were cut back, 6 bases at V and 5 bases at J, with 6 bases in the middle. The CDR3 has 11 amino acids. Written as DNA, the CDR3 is TGTGCCAGCAGGACCGTAGATACGCAGTATTTT. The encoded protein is CASRTVDTQYF.

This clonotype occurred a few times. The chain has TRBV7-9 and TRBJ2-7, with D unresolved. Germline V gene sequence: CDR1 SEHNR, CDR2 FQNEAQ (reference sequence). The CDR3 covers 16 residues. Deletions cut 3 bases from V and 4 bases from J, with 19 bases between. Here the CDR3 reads CASSFSPRALGYEQYF. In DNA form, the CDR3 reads TGTGCCAGCAGCTTCAGCCCTCGGGCCCTCGGATACGAGCAGTACTTC.

CDR3 loop: CASSDGGGVPYEQYF. The CDR3 region has the DNA TGTGCCAGCAGCGACGGCGGGGGGGTACCCTACGAGCAGTACTTC. The chain links TRBV5-6 to TRBJ2-7; 9 bases agree with TRBD2. The ends lost 4 bases at V and 2 bases at J; junction bases unmatched: 7. This CDR3 comprises 15 residues. The germline gives CDR1 SGHDT, CDR2 YYEEEE.

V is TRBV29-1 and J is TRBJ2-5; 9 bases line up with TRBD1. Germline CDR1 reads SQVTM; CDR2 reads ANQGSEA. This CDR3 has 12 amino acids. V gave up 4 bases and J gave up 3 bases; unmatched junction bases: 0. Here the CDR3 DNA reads TGCAGCGTTGGGGACAGGGAAGAGACCCAGTACTTC. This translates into CSVGDREETQYF.

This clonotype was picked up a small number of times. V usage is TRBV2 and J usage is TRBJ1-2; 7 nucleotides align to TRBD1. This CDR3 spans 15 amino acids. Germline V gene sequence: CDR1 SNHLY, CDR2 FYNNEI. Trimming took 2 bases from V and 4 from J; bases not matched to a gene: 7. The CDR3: CASSEMSRGVYGYTF. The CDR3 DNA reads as TGTGCCAGCAGTGAAATGAGCAGGGGGGTCTATGGCTACACCTTC.

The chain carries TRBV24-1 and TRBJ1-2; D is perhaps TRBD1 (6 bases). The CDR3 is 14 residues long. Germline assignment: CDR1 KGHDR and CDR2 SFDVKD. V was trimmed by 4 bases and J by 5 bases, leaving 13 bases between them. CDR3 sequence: CATSETGKGYGYTF. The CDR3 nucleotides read TGTGCCACCAGTGAAACAGGGAAGGGTTATGGCTACACCTTC.

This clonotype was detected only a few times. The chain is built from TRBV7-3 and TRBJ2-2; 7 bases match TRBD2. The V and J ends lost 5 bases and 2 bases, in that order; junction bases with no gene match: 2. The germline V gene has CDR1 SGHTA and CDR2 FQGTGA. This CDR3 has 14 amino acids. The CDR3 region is CASSTSVNTGELFF. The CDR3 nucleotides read TGTGCCAGCAGCACTAGCGTAAACACCGGGGAGCTGTTTTTT.

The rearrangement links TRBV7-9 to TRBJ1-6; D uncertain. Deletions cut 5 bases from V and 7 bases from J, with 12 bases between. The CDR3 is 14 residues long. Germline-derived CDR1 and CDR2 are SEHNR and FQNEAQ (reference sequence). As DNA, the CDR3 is TGTGCCAGCAGCAAAAAGGACGGGAATTCACCCCTCCACTTT. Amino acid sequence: CASSKKDGNSPLHF.

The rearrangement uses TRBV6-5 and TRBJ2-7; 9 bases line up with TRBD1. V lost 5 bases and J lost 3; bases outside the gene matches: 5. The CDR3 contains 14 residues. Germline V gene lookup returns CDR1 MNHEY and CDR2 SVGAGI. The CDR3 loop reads CASSHRDRDYEQYF. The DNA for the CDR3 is TGTGCCAGCAGTCACCGGGACAGGGACTACGAGCAGTACTTC.

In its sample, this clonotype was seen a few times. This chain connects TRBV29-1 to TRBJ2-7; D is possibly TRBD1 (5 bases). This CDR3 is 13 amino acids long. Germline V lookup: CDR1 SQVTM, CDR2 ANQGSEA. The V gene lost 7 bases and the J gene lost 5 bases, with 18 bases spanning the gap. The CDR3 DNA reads TGCAGCGCCCAGTGGCTCCTCAGGGACGAGCAGTACTTC. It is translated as CSAQWLLRDEQYF.

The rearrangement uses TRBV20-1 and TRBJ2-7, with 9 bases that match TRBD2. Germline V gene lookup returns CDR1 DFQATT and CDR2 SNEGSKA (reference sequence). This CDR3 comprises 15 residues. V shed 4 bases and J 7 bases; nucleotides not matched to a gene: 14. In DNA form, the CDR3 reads TGCAGTGCTACCCCGTCTGGCGGGAGGGCCCGGGAGCAGTACTTC. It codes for CSATPSGGRAREQYF.

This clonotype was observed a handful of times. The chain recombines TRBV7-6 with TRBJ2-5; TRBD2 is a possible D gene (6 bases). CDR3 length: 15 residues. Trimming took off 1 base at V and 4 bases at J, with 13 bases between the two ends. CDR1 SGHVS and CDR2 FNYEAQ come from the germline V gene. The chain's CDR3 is CASSLGGGGVETQYF. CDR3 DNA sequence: TGTGCCAGCAGCTTAGGTGGGGGAGGAGTAGAGACCCAGTACTTC.

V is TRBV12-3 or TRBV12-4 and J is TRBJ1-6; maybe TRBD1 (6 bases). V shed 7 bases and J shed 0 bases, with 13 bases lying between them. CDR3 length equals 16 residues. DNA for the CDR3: TGTGCCAGCAAAACCGGACAGATCTCCTATAATTCACCCCTCCACTTT. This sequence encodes CASKTGQISYNSPLHF.

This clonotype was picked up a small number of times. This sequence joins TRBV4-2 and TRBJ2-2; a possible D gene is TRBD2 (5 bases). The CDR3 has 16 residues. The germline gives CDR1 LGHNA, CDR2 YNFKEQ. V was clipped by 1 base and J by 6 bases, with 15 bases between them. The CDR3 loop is CASSQGEGVGSGELFF. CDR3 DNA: TGTGCCAGCAGCCAAGGCGAGGGAGTCGGGTCCGGGGAGCTGTTTTTT.

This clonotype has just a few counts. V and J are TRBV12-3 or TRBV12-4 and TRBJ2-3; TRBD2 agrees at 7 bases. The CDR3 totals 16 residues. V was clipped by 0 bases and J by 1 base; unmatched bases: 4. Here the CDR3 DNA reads TGTGCCAGCAGTTTAGCGGGAGGGCCGGGCACAGATACGCAGTATTTT. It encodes CASSLAGGPGTDTQYF.